This TCR beta chain was captured by sequencing in a study of chemoradiotherapy in HPV16-positive cancers. Study observations and caveats: HPV-specific T cells were functionally defined from only a couple of HPV16-positive patients.

Assay used: immunoSEQ multiplex PCR; TCRdb lists only in-frame clones, some missing. In the table there are 11,000 or so clones, 65% to 85% of which are singletons. Per germline, CDR1 SGHDT and CDR2 YYEEEE. CDR3 size: 16 residues. J was trimmed by 0 bases and V by 4 bases; bases with no gene match: 8. Details on this clone: What it binds is unknown.

Sample acquisition took place from a patient who underwent chemoradiotherapy. The chain joins TRBV5-6 to TRBJ1-1; 8 bases agree with TRBD1. This TCR came from a human donor with HPV-associated anogenital cancer. Here the CDR3 DNA reads TGTGCCAGCAGCGATACAGGGGGACCCCTGAACACTGAAGCTTTCTTT. As protein: CASSDTGGPLNTEAFF. The full variable domain, with the rest looked up from reference TRBV5-6 and TRBJ1-1, is DAGVTQSPTHLIKTRGQQVTLRCSPKSGHDTVSWYQQALGQGPQFIFQYYEEEERQRGNFPDRFSGHQFPNYSSELNVNALLLGDSALYLCASSDTGGPLNTEAFFGQGTRLTVV.